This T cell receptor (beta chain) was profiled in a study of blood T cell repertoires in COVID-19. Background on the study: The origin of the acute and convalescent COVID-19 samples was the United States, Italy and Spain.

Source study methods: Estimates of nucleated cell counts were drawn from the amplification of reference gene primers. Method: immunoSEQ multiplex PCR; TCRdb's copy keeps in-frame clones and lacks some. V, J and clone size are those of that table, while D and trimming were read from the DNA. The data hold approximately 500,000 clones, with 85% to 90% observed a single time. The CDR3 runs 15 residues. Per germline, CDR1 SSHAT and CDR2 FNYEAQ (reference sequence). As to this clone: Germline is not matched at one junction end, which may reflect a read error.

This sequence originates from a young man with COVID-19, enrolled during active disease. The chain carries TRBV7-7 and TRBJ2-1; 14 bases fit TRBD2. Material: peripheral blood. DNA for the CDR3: TGTGCTAGCAGCTCGGGACTAGCGGGAGTAAGTGAGCAGTTCTTC. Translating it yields CASSSGLAGVSEQFF.